This TCR beta chain was profiled in a study of T cells in Graves' hyperthyroidism and ophthalmopathy. Germline-derived CDR1 and CDR2 are SGHNT and YENEEA. This CDR3 has 14 residues. Trimming cost V 4 bases and J 5 bases, with 15 bases left between them. This clonotype was found many times. Its cognate antigen is unknown. Whole-study results and caveats: Blood also showed most of the thyroid clonotypes that were expanded above 0.001.

There were TCR beta CDR3 regions amplified from RNA transcripts. The HTBI primer set was used in a first-round RT-PCR of the TCR CDR3. One entry per CDR3 protein, called by TCRdb with MiXCR from the multiplex PCR reads. The repertoire holds 300,000 or so distinct CDR3 sequences, with around 16% as singletons. Absent ophthalmopathy progression within 18 months defined stable Graves' hyperthyroidism. The sample consisted of blood. The rearrangement links TRBV11-3 to TRBJ2-7, with D perhaps assigned TRBD1 or TRBD2 (5 bases each). This TCR was recovered from a man aged 30 to 45 with Graves' hyperthyroidism. This CDR3 reads CASSSWGLINEQYF. CDR3 nucleotide sequence: TGTGCCAGCAGCTCATGGGGGTTGATCAACGAGCAGTACTTC.